The 7 T cell receptor beta chains below were found in one sample sequenced in a study of CXCR3-negative and CXCR3-positive naive CD8 T cells. The authors made the TRB cDNA libraries by 5' RACE using UMI labels. TCRdb re-called the 5' RACE reads, yielding one record per CDR3 amino acid sequence without DNA. The sample table includes tens of thousands of distinct CDR3 sequences. Sequencing was carried out using naive CXCR3- CD8+ T cells from blood. Stated subset: CD45RO-CCR7+CD27+CD95- naive CD8+ T cells lacking CXCR3 (TNR3-). The receptors were gathered from a human donor in good health. Some clones in this sample may be carry-over from other donors' samples.

The chain combines TRBV5-1 with TRBJ1-2; TCRdb names TRBD1, which stays unverified in the absence of DNA. Per the germline V gene, CDR1 is SGHRS and CDR2 is YFSETQ. This CDR3 comprises 14 residues. CDR3 loop: CASSPPEGVDGYTF. Based on the CDR3 plus reference TRBV5-1 and TRBJ1-2, the full variable domain is KAGVTQTPRYLIKTRGQQVTLSCSPISGHRSVSWYQQTPGQGLQFLFEYFSETQRNKGNFPGRFSGRQFSNSRSEMNVSTLELGDSALYLCASSPPEGVDGYTFGSGTRLTVV.

The rearrangement uses TRBV7-9 and TRBJ2-7; TCRdb calls TRBD1, which cannot be checked without DNA. The germline CDR1 and CDR2 sequences are SEHNR and FQNEAQ (reference sequence). The CDR3 covers 13 residues. The CDR3 protein is CASSWDTSYEQYF.

The rearrangement joins TRBV29-1 to TRBJ2-3; TCRdb proposes TRBD1, but this gene call is untestable without DNA. CDR1 and CDR2 (germline): SQVTM, ANQGSEA. This CDR3 comprises 14 residues. The CDR3 loop reads CSVPPTSGTDTQYF.

V and J are TRBV7-8 and TRBJ2-7; there is no DNA to check the TCRdb D call of TRBD2. Germline CDR1 is SGHVS and CDR2 is FQNEAQ. There are 13 residues in the CDR3. CDR3 amino acids: CASSEGLAAEQYF.

The chain has TRBV7-9 and TRBJ2-1; TCRdb outputs TRBD2, but without DNA this stays unchecked. Germline V gene data show CDR1 as SEHNR and CDR2 as FQNEAQ (reference sequence). The CDR3 loop spans 18 amino acids. CDR3 sequence: CASSRSLAGGNLYNEQFF.

This chain links TRBV29-1 with TRBJ1-2; as DNA is missing, the TRBD1 call by TCRdb cannot be tested. Germline CDR1 SQVTM, CDR2 ANQGSEA. This CDR3 contains 13 residues. Here the CDR3 reads CSAKGQGAEGYTF. The entire variable domain, with the rest obtained from reference TRBV29-1 and TRBJ1-2, is as follows: SAVISQKPSRDICQRGTSLTIQCQVDSQVTMMFWYRQQPGQSLTLIATANQGSEATYESGFVIDKFPISRPNLTFSTLTVSNMSPEDSSIYLCSAKGQGAEGYTFGSGTRLTVV.

This chain joins TRBV4-2 and TRBJ2-1; TCRdb indicates TRBD2, and absent DNA this call remains unverified. Germline lookup yields CDR1 LGHNA and CDR2 YNFKEQ. The CDR3 is 16 residues long. The CDR3 spells CASSQEGSSATNEQFF.